This T cell receptor beta chain was sequenced for a study of cytomegalovirus exposure and HLA in healthy donors. The PCR made use of 60 Vbeta and 13 Jbeta primers. Sequencing was performed with immunoSEQ multiplex PCR; in TCRdb, only in-frame clones are kept and a portion is missing. The sample lists 200,000 or so clones; around 73% were seen once. With regard to this clone: Its antigen is unknown.

Whole-study findings and limits: In a later analysis, at a false discovery rate of 0.05, 16,951 TCR beta sequences were associated with HLA alleles. Later analysis demonstrated an association between a missense DCLRE1C variant and TCR beta V- and J-gene trimming.

Sequences were obtained from PBMCs. The clonotype comes from a male donor in good health and CMV-seronegative.

The CDR3 DNA reads TGCAGCGTTGTTAAGACCTCGGGGTACGAGCAGTACTTC. It is translated as CSVVKTSGYEQYF. This chain links TRBV29-1 with TRBJ2-7, with a possible D match to TRBD2 (5 bases). The CDR3 is 13 residues long. Looked up from germline, CDR1 is SQVTM and CDR2 is ANQGSEA. V dropped 4 bases and J dropped 4 bases, with 14 bases sitting between them.